This T cell receptor (beta chain) was sequenced during a study of shared clonotypes between healthy human individuals. Study-level background: The plates for each donor numbered three CD4 naive, three CD4 memory, two CD8 naive and one CD8 memory.

Trimming took off 2 bases at V and 2 bases at J, with 16 bases between the two ends. This CDR3 contains 16 residues. CDR1 and CDR2 from the germline V gene are LNHNV and YYDKDF (reference sequence). Broader study findings: Across four donors, naive CD4 shared 5% to 6%, naive CD8 over 3%, memory CD4 roughly 2.4%, memory CD8 approximately 0.4%.

Method: immunoSEQ multiplex PCR; TCRdb's copy keeps in-frame clones and lacks some. The sample holds some 700,000 clones, about 90% seen once. To note about this clone: The antigen remains undetermined.

The V gene is TRBV15, the J gene TRBJ2-7; the D gene is possibly TRBD1 (6 bases). The origin of this receptor is a man between 18 and 35 years old in good health. Some clones in this sample may be carry-over from other donors' samples. The sequenced sample consisted of memory CD8+ T cells from PBMCs. Documented subset: CD45RO+ cells pooled with CCR7-negative TemRA cells. CDR3 DNA sequence: TGTGCCACCAGCAGATATGCCTCGCAGGGGCCCTACGAGCAGTACTTC. Its translation: CATSRYASQGPYEQYF.